Below are 4 T cell receptor beta chains sequenced from a single sample in a study of identical twins. TCRdb re-called the 5' RACE reads with MiXCR, one entry per CDR3 protein. The sample includes 550,000 to 800,000 distinct CDR3 sequences, about 7% of them seen just once. In addition, the sample was reused for a study of yellow fever vaccine responses in identical twins.

The sequencing sample was made of PBMCs. The receptors were gathered from a woman younger than 35 in good health.

This clonotype was seen ten or more times. In nucleotides, the CDR3 is TGTGCCAGCAGCTTAGAGAACCAAGAGACCCAGTACTTC. Its translation is CASSLENQETQYF. The V call is TRBV7-3, the J call TRBJ2-5, with D uncertain. The CDR3 loop spans 13 amino acids. Trimming pared 2 bases from V and 0 bases from J, leaving 4 bases between. Per germline, CDR1 SGHTA and CDR2 FQGTGA.

The CDR3 sequence: CSARGLGTTETQYF. The CDR3 DNA is TGCAGTGCTAGAGGACTAGGGACGACGGAGACCCAGTACTTC. The chain recombines TRBV20-1 with TRBJ2-5; D perhaps matches TRBD2 (6 bases). Trimming removed 1 base from V and 5 bases from J, with 14 bases in between. There are 14 residues in the CDR3. CDR1 is DFQATT and CDR2 is SNEGSKA in the germline V gene (reference sequence).

This clonotype has more than one count but fewer than ten. The chain joins TRBV6-1 to TRBJ1-1, with 7 nucleotides matching TRBD1. Germline assignment: CDR1 MNHNS and CDR2 SASEGT. The CDR3 length is 17 residues. V shed 6 bases, J shed 9 bases, and the junction held 22 bases outside the gene matches. CDR3 sequence (DNA): TGTGCCAGCAGCGAACTCCTACAGGGGATCTCGTCTATTCAAGCTTTCTTT. Protein: CASSELLQGISSIQAFF.

This clonotype was detected ten times or more. The genes are TRBV10-3 and TRBJ1-1; D gene uncertain. Per the germline V gene, CDR1 is ENHRY and CDR2 is SYGVKD. The CDR3 has 15 residues. Deletions cut 3 bases from V and 1 base from J, with 12 bases between. CDR3 bases: TGTGCCATCAGTGAACGGGCCACGAGGAACACTGAAGCTTTCTTT. It yields the protein CAISERATRNTEAFF.